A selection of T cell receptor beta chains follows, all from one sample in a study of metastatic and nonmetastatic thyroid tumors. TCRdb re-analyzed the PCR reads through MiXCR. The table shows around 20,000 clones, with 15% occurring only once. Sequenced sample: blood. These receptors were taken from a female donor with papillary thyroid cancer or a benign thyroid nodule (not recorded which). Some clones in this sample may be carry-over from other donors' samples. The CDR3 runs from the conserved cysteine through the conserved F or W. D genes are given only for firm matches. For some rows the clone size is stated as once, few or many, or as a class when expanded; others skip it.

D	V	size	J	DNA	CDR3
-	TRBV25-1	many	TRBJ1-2	TGTGCCAGCTTCCCTGGGGACGGCTCCTATGGCTACACCTTC	CASFPGDGSYGYTF
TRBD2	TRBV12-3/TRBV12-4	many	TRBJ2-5	TGTGCCAGCAGTTTATTAGCGGGAGACGAGACCCAGTACTTC	CASSLLAGDETQYF
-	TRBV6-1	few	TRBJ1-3	TGTGCCAGCAGTATGAAGACGGACTCTGGAAACACCATATATTTT	CASSMKTDSGNTIYF
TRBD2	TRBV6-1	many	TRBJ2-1	TGTGCCAGCAGCCCATCACTAGCGGGAGGCTACAATGAGCAGTTCTTC	CASSPSLAGGYNEQFF
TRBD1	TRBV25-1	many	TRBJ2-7	TGTGCCAGCAGCGCGACGGACAGGGGATTTAACTACGAGCAGTACTTC	CASSATDRGFNYEQYF
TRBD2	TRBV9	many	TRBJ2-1	TGTGCCAGCAGCAAGGGACTAGCGGGAGGTAATGAGCAGTTCTTC	CASSKGLAGGNEQFF
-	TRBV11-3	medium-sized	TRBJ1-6	TGTGCCAGCAGCATAGTCGCAGGGGACAATTCACCCCTCCACTTT	CASSIVAGDNSPLHF
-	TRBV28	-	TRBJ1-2	TGTGCCAGCAGTTTTCTAGCAGGGAAGGGTGGTGGCTACACCTTC	CASSFLAGKGGGYTF
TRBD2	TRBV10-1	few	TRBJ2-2	TGCGCCAGCAGTTTACTAGCGGGAAGCGGGGAGCTGTTTTTT	CASSLLAGSGELFF
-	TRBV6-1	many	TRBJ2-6	TGTGCCAGCAGTGATCAGGTTTTCGGTTCTGGGGCCAACGTCCTGACTTTC	CASSDQVFGSGANVLTF
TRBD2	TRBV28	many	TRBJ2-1	TGTGCCAGCAGTTTTTTCGGGAGGCCCCCCAATGAGCAGTTCTTC	CASSFFGRPPNEQFF
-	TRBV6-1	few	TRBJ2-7	TGTGCCAGCAGTGGGGGCACAAGCTACGAGCAGTACTTC	CASSGGTSYEQYF
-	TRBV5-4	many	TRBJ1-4	TGTGCCAGCAGCTTGCGGGACCGGAATAATGAAAAACTGTTTTTT	CASSLRDRNNEKLFF
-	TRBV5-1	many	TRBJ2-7	TGCGCCAGCAGCTTGGTCGGACAGCCCTACGAGCAGTACTTC	CASSLVGQPYEQYF
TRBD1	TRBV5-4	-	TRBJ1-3	TGTGCCAGCAGCTTGGTGTCAGGGGGCGCTGGAAACACCATATATTTT	CASSLVSGGAGNTIYF
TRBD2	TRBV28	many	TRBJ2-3	TGTGCCAGCAGTCCCATAGCGGGGGGAGGTGCAGATACGCAGTATTTT	CASSPIAGGGADTQYF
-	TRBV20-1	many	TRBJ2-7	TGCAGTGCTAGGAGGAGTCCGGGCCCCACCTACGAGCAGTACTTC	CSARRSPGPTYEQYF
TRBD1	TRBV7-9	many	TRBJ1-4	TGTGCCAGCAGCGCCCCGGGACAGCCTAATGAAAAACTGTTTTTT	CASSAPGQPNEKLFF
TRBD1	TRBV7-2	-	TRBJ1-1	TGTGCCAGCAGCTTAGTTCAGGGGGCAAACACTGAAGCTTTCTTT	CASSLVQGANTEAFF
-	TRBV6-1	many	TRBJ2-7	TGTGTAGACGGCGTCCCTCACTCCCCCGGCGAGCAGTACTTC	CVDGVPHSPGEQYF
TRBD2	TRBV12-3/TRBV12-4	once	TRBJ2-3	TGTGCCAGCAGTACGACTAGCGGGAGGGCCACAGATACGCAGTATTTT	CASSTTSGRATDTQYF
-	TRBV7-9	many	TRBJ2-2	TGTGCCAGCAGCTTATCAAGGACGGGGGAGCTGTTTTTT	CASSLSRTGELFF
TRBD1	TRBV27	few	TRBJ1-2	TGTGCCAGCAGCTGGGGACAGGGGGCGTTTGGCTACACCTTC	CASSWGQGAFGYTF
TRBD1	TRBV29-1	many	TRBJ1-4	TGCAGCGTGTGGACAGGGGGAACATTAAGTAATGAAAAACTGTTTTTT	CSVWTGGTLSNEKLFF
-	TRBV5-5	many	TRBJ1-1	TGTGCCAGCAGCTTGCAGGGGTACACTGAAGCTTTCTTT	CASSLQGYTEAFF
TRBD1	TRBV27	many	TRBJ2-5	TGTGCCAGCAGCCTCGGGACAGGGCGGCAAGAGACCCAGTACTTC	CASSLGTGRQETQYF
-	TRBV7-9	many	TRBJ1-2	TGTGCCAGCAGCTCAGCTGCGAACTATGGCTACACCTTC	CASSSAANYGYTF
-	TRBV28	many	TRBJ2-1	TGTGCCAGCCGTTTATTAGACGGGTACAATGAGCAGTTCTTC	CASRLLDGYNEQFF
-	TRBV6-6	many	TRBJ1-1	TGTGCCAGCAGTTACCAGGGAAGTGGCACTGAAGCTTTCTTT	CASSYQGSGTEAFF
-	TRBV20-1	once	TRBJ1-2	TGCAGTGCTGTACGGAAGAACTATGGATACACCTTC	CSAVRKNYGYTF
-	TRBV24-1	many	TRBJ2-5	TGTGCCACCAGTGACGGTGGCCAAGAGACCCAGTACTTC	CATSDGGQETQYF
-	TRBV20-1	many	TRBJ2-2	TGCAGTGCTAGAGACCCTCTTCGACTTCGCACCGGGGAGCTGTTTTTT	CSARDPLRLRTGELFF
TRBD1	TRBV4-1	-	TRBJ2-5	TGCGCCAGCAGCCATCCGAGACAGGGGGGTGAAGATACCCAGTACTTC	CASSHPRQGGEDTQYF
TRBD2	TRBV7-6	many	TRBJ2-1	TGTGCCAGCAGCCCGGGACTAGCGGGGAGCTCCTACAATGAGCAGTTCTTC	CASSPGLAGSSYNEQFF
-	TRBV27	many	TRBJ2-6	TGTGCCAGCAGTTTGAGGTCCGGGGCCAACGTCCTGACTTTC	CASSLRSGANVLTF
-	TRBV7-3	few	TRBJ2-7	TGTGCCAGCAGCTCCCCCCCCCCAGGGTTCTACGAGCAGTACTTC	CASSSPPPGFYEQYF
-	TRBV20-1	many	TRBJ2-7	TGCAGTGCTAGCGGGAGAGGCGACGAGCAGTACTTC	CSASGRGDEQYF
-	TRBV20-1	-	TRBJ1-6	TGCAGTGCTGGCAGGTCTGTGGGTATCCAAGGAAAGTTCAATTCACCCCTCCACTTT	CSAGRSVGIQGKFNSPLHF
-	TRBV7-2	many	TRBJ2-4	TGTGCCAGCAGCTTAGATTGGCGGGTAAACATTCAGTACTTC	CASSLDWRVNIQYF
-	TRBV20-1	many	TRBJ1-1	TGCAGTGCTAGCCAAGGCGGCTCCTTCCCGGCTTTCTTT	CSASQGGSFPAFF
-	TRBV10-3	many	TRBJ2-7	TGTGCCATCAGTGAGCACAACTACGAGCAGTACTTC	CAISEHNYEQYF